The clone carrying this T cell receptor (beta chain) was seen more than once but under ten times. Its target is not known. The data are from a study of cytomegalovirus exposure and HLA in healthy donors. General study points: Based on reports, TCR beta sequences accurately predicted HLA-A and HLA-B alleles for most subjects. Many donors carried some public TCRs, although rarity characterized most TCR sequences. Further analysis was carried out later, and it showed several of the most significant clusters appearing linked to common viral pathogens.

Both 60 Vbeta primers and 13 Jbeta primers went into the PCR. TCRdb's table, derived via immunoSEQ multiplex PCR, lists solely in-frame clones and lacks some. This table has 120,000 to 150,000 clones, about two thirds appearing once. Specimen: PBMCs. The clonotype originates from a man aged 35-49 years in good health and CMV-seronegative.

The CDR3: CASSQVAGDYEQYF. CDR3 nucleotides: TGCGCCAGCAGCCAAGTGGCAGGTGACTACGAGCAGTACTTC. The rearrangement links TRBV4-3 to TRBJ2-7; D is undetermined. CDR1 is LGHNA, CDR2 YSLEER, per germline. This CDR3 contains 14 residues. Trimming cost V 1 base and J 3 bases, with 10 bases left between them.